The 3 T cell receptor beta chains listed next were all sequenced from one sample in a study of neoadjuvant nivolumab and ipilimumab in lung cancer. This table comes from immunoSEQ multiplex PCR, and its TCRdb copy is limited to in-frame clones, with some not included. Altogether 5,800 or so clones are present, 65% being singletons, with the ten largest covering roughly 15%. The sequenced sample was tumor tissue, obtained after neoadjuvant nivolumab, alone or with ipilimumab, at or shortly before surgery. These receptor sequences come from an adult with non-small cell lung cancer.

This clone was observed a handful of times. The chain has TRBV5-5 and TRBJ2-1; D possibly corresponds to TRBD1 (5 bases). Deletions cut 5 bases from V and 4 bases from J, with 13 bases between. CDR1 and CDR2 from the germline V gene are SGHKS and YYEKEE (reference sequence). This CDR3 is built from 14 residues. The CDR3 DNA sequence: TGTGCCAGCAGGGACACAGAAGATTACAATGAGCAGTTCTTC. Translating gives CASRDTEDYNEQFF.

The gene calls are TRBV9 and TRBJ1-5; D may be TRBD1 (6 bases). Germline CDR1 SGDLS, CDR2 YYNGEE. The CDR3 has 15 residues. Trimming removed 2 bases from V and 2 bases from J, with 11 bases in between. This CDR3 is CASSVDGGRNQPQHF. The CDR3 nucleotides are TGTGCCAGCAGCGTGGACGGGGGGCGCAATCAGCCCCAGCATTTT. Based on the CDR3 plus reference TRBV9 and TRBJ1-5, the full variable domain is DSGVTQTPKHLITATGQRVTLRCSPRSGDLSVYWYQQSLDQGLQFLIQYYNGEERAKGNILERFSAQQFPDLHSELNLSSLELGDSALYFCASSVDGGRNQPQHFGDGTRLSIL.

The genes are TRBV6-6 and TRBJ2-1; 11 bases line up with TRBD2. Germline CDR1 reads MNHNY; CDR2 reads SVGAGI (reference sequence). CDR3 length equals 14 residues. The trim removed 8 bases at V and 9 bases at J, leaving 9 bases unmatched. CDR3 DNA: TGTGCCAGCGGAACTAGCGGGAGTGACGGTGAGCAGTTCTTC. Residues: CASGTSGSDGEQFF.